The subject of this entry is one T cell receptor (beta chain). Its antigen is unidentified. CDR1 is SGHVS, CDR2 FNYEAQ, per germline. The CDR3 sequence is 14 residues long. The V and J ends lost 5 bases and 6 bases respectively, with 17 bases between them. Participants living with HIV all received treatment in the United States. This entry is derived from a study of long-term antiretroviral therapy in people with HIV. Study results and limitations: Collection of the blood took place between the mid-2000s and the late 2010s. The ART regimens in use then may have been less effective than current ones. Within the repertoire, clones expanded before ART were dominant at all time points. Upon ART, diversity increased but remained lower than transplant donor controls.

Survey-level resolution applied to immunoSEQ assay v3.0. Clones were sequenced by immunoSEQ multiplex PCR, and TCRdb holds only the in-frame ones, with some missing. The sample includes 20,000 to 25,000 clones, 87% of them seen just once. The chain joins TRBV7-6 to TRBJ2-7, with D perhaps matching TRBD1 (5 bases). Sample: unsorted PBMCs, taken 2.6 years after starting antiretroviral therapy. The sequence was collected from a woman in her forties or fifties with HIV. The CDR3: CASSPSGFSTEQYF. The CDR3 nucleotides read TGTGCCAGCAGCCCTTCAGGGTTCTCAACCGAGCAGTACTTC. Combining the CDR3 with reference TRBV7-6 and TRBJ2-7 gives the whole variable domain GAGVSQSPRYKVTKRGQDVALRCDPISGHVSLYWYRQALGQGPEFLTYFNYEAQQDKSGLPNDRFSAERPEGSISTLTIQRTEQRDSAMYRCASSPSGFSTEQYFGPGTRLTVT.